A single sample is the source of the 29 T cell receptor beta chains below, sequenced in a study of radiotherapy plus CTLA-4 blockade in lung cancer. Clones were sequenced by immunoSEQ multiplex PCR, and TCRdb holds only the in-frame ones, with some missing. The repertoire holds tens of thousands of clones, with about 80% as singletons. Specimen: peripheral blood, collected from a patient treated with radiotherapy plus ipilimumab. The receptors here all came from a human donor with non-small cell lung cancer who had a complete response to radiotherapy plus ipilimumab.

J is TRBJ2-2 and V is TRBV4-1; 7 bases are a match to TRBD2. The V gene's germline CDR1 is MGHRA and CDR2 YSYEKL. This CDR3 is 22 amino acids long. The V segment lost 4 bases and the J segment 4 bases; nucleotides outside the gene matches: 27. The CDR3 reads CASSLPSARERSGRDFTGELFF. CDR3 nucleotides: TGCGCCAGCAGCCTCCCCTCCGCGCGGGAGAGGTCGGGTCGGGATTTCACCGGGGAGCTGTTTTTT.

This clone was seen a few times. The V and J genes are TRBV10-3 and TRBJ2-2; tentatively, D is TRBD1 (5 bases). The CDR3 sequence is 14 residues long. CDR1 and CDR2 from the germline V gene are ENHRY and SYGVKD. Trimming left V 10 bases short and J 3 bases short, with 15 bases between. The chain's CDR3 is CATHPQGHTGELFF. DNA for the CDR3: TGTGCCACCCACCCGCAGGGTCACACCGGGGAGCTGTTTTTT.

The chain joins TRBV11-3 to TRBJ1-1, with no clear D. This CDR3 region has 11 residues. Trimming left V 5 bases short and J 10 bases short, with 11 bases between. From germline, CDR1 is SGHNT and CDR2 YENEEA. The CDR3 region is CASSERGGAFF. In DNA, the CDR3 is TGTGCCAGCAGCGAACGGGGAGGAGCTTTCTTT.

The V call is TRBV11-2, the J call TRBJ2-5; the D is unclear. Germline loops: CDR1 SGHAT, CDR2 FQNNGV. The CDR3 totals 12 residues. V dropped 1 base and J dropped 5 bases, with 5 bases sitting between them. CDR3 nucleotides: TGTGCCAGCAGCTTAGTTGGGGAGACCCAGTACTTC. Its translation: CASSLVGETQYF.

This rearrangement joins TRBV6-6 to TRBJ1-1; a weak D match, TRBD1 (6 bases). The CDR3 is 14 residues long. From germline, CDR1 is MNHNY and CDR2 SVGAGI (reference sequence). The V gene lost 2 bases and the J gene lost 1 base, with 8 bases spanning the gap. The CDR3 here is CASSYRGTNTEAFF. Here the CDR3 DNA reads TGTGCCAGCAGTTACAGGGGGACGAACACTGAAGCTTTCTTT.

This chain joins TRBV29-1 and TRBJ1-5; D is unresolved. The CDR3 is 13 residues long. Trimming pared 4 bases from V and 1 base from J, leaving 8 bases between. Germline V gives CDR1 SQVTM, CDR2 ANQGSEA. CDR3 region: CSVGGSSNQPQHF. The CDR3 bases are TGCAGCGTTGGAGGATCGAGCAATCAGCCCCAGCATTTT.

This clone has only a few counts. The gene calls are TRBV5-1 and TRBJ1-2; 7 bases align to TRBD1. CDR3 length: 13 residues. The V and J ends lost 1 base and 7 bases, in that order; junction bases with no gene match: 4. The germline gives CDR1 SGHRS, CDR2 YFSETQ. In nucleotides, the CDR3 is TGCGCCAGCAGCTTGTGGTCAGGGGGTGGCTACACCTTC. Encoded protein: CASSLWSGGGYTF.

This clone was seen once. This chain uses TRBV5-1 with TRBJ1-4, with 9 nucleotides matching TRBD1. The J segment lost 8 bases and the V segment lost 3 bases, leaving 5 bases of the junction unmatched. CDR3 length: 14 residues. Germline V gene sequence: CDR1 SGHRS, CDR2 YFSETQ. Here the CDR3 DNA reads TGCGCCAGCAGCTCACAGGGGGCGGGAGAAAAACTGTTTTTT. It is translated as CASSSQGAGEKLFF.

This clone was counted a few times. V gene TRBV28 combines with J gene TRBJ1-2; unclear D gene. V was shortened by 8 bases and J by 3 bases, with 13 bases between the two germline ends. The germline V gene encodes CDR1 MDHEN and CDR2 SYDVKM. The CDR3 extends over 13 amino acids. CDR3 in DNA: TGTGCCAGCCGAGGGTCGCTAGACTATGGCTACACCTTC. It translates to CASRGSLDYGYTF.

The J gene is TRBJ2-3, the V gene TRBV18; TRBD2 agrees at 8 bases. J lost 5 bases, V lost 3 bases, and 7 bases had no gene match. Germline V gene sequence: CDR1 KGHSH, CDR2 LQKENI. The CDR3 has 15 residues. The CDR3 DNA is TGTGCCAGCTCACCGGGACTAGGACGAGTAGATACGCAGTATTTT. This gives the protein CASSPGLGRVDTQYF.

The rearrangement links TRBV27 to TRBJ2-5; D not certain. The CDR3 contains 15 residues. The germline V gene encodes CDR1 MNHEY and CDR2 SMNVEV (reference sequence). Trimming cost V 2 bases and J 1 base, with 11 bases left between them. The CDR3 sequence is CASSLGGEPQETQYF. The DNA of the CDR3 is TGTGCCAGCAGTTTAGGTGGGGAACCCCAAGAGACCCAGTACTTC.

The V gene is TRBV4-3, the J gene TRBJ1-3, with D tentatively TRBD1 (6 bases). The ends were cut back, 4 bases at V and 0 bases at J, with 16 bases in the middle. The germline V gene encodes CDR1 LGHNA and CDR2 YSLEER. CDR3 length equals 17 residues. As DNA, the CDR3 is TGCGCCAGCAGCCCCGCACAGGGTCCCTTCTCTGGAAACACCATATATTTT. This translates into CASSPAQGPFSGNTIYF.

In this sample, this clone turned up a few times. The rearrangement uses TRBV19 and TRBJ1-2; D might be TRBD1 (5 bases). Germline lookup yields CDR1 LNHDA and CDR2 SQIVND (reference sequence). V dropped 6 bases and J dropped 4 bases, with 9 bases sitting between them. The CDR3 covers 12 residues. CDR3 protein: CASSLGPYGYTF. The CDR3 DNA reads TGTGCCAGTAGCCTGGGGCCCTATGGCTACACCTTC.

The V and J genes are TRBV27 and TRBJ2-1; 10 nucleotides agree with TRBD1. Losses at the gene ends were 6 bases for V and 8 bases for J; bases not matched to a gene: 10. Germline CDR1 is MNHEY and CDR2 is SMNVEV (reference sequence). The CDR3 sequence is 15 residues long. The chain's CDR3 is CASSTGQGFSDEQFF. CDR3 DNA sequence: TGTGCCAGCAGCACGGGACAGGGGTTTTCGGATGAGCAGTTCTTC.

As DNA, the CDR3 is TGTGCCAGCAGCCTGCGGACTATTAGACTCACAGATACGCAGTATTTT. It codes for CASSLRTIRLTDTQYF. V usage is TRBV14 and J usage is TRBJ2-3; D is perhaps TRBD2 (6 bases). From germline, CDR1 is SGHDN and CDR2 FVKESK. The CDR3 runs 16 residues. The ends were cut back, 4 bases at V and 2 bases at J, with 16 bases in the middle.

Regarding this clone: Germline is not matched at one junction end, which may reflect a read error. The CDR3 sequence: CASSYGTATDTQYF. The CDR3, as DNA: TGTGCTAGCAGCTACGGGACAGCCACAGATACGCAGTATTTT. This chain joins TRBV7-7 and TRBJ2-3; 7 bases fit TRBD1. CDR1 is SSHAT and CDR2 is FNYEAQ in the germline V gene (reference sequence). The CDR3 has 14 amino acids.

For this clone: This sample includes further DNA sequences coding for the same CDR3. The V call is TRBV30, the J call TRBJ1-6, with D unclear. The V and J ends lost 1 base and 6 bases respectively, with 19 bases between them. Germline values: CDR1 GTSNPN, CDR2 SVGIG (reference sequence). The CDR3 is 17 amino acids. For the CDR3, the DNA is TGTGCCTGGAGTGAGGACTGGTGGGGTTCTTCTAATTCACCCCTCCACTTT. It codes for CAWSEDWWGSSNSPLHF.

This clone was observed a handful of times. The rearrangement joins TRBV7-9 to TRBJ2-2; D possibly matches TRBD1 or TRBD2 (5 bases each). With 11 bases removed from V and 3 bases from J, the gap between germline ends came to 16 bases. Germline CDR1 and CDR2: SEHNR and FQNEAQ (reference sequence). This CDR3 contains 14 residues. The CDR3: CAHTRQGDTGELFF. For the CDR3, the DNA is TGTGCCCACACGCGGCAGGGAGACACCGGGGAGCTGTTTTTT.

The chain carries TRBV6-5 and TRBJ2-2; D gene unclear. V was clipped by 0 bases and J by 1 base, with 9 bases between them. The CDR3 extends over 16 amino acids. The germline gives CDR1 MNHEY, CDR2 SVGAGI. DNA of the CDR3: TGTGCCAGCAGTTACTCGAACTTCGTGAACACCGGGGAGCTGTTTTTT. Amino acids: CASSYSNFVNTGELFF.

This clone was found a few times. V gene TRBV30 combines with J gene TRBJ1-1; 10 bases line up with TRBD1. The CDR3 runs to 13 residues. Trimming at V came to 2 bases and at J to 6 bases, leaving 3 bases not matched to a gene. CDR1 and CDR2 (germline): GTSNPN, SVGIG (reference sequence). The CDR3 bases are TGTGCCTGGAGTAGACAGGGGGCAGCTGAAGCTTTCTTT. It specifies CAWSRQGAAEAFF.

The V gene is TRBV9, the J gene TRBJ2-1, with no clear D. CDR3 length: 12 residues. V was trimmed by 4 bases and J by 5 bases, leaving 7 bases between them. The germline V gene encodes CDR1 SGDLS and CDR2 YYNGEE. The CDR3, as DNA: TGTGCCAGCAGCCCCCTCGACAATGAGCAGTTCTTC. This gives the protein CASSPLDNEQFF.

This rearrangement joins TRBV18 to TRBJ1-1; tentative D call: TRBD1 (6 bases). Germline lookup yields CDR1 KGHSH and CDR2 LQKENI. This CDR3 comprises 16 residues. The germline V and J ends were trimmed by 1 base and 1 base, with 13 bases remaining between them. Written as DNA, the CDR3 is TGTGCCAGCTCACCACAAGGGGGTTATAAGAACACTGAAGCTTTCTTT. It translates to CASSPQGGYKNTEAFF.

V is TRBV29-1 and J is TRBJ2-3; possibly TRBD2 for D (5 bases). CDR3 length equals 14 residues. Germline assignment: CDR1 SQVTM and CDR2 ANQGSEA. Trimming removed 4 bases at V and 14 bases at J, with 25 bases between. CDR3 in amino acids: CSVGPPARGSIRYF. DNA of the CDR3: TGCAGCGTTGGGCCCCCGGCTCGAGGGTCTATCCGGTATTTT.

The V gene is TRBV27, the J gene TRBJ2-7; TRBD1 is a possible D gene (5 bases). CDR3 size: 16 residues. V lost 4 bases to trimming and J lost 5 bases, with 21 bases between them. Per germline, CDR1 MNHEY and CDR2 SMNVEV (reference sequence). CDR3 DNA sequence: TGTGCCAGCAGTTCCCCATCACGGCAGGGATCCGACGAGCAGTACTTC. This translates into CASSSPSRQGSDEQYF.

The chain links TRBV6-1 to TRBJ1-2; D might be TRBD1 (5 bases). The CDR3 contains 15 residues. CDR1 and CDR2 (germline): MNHNS, SASEGT. V was clipped by 0 bases and J by 6 bases, with 14 bases between them. The CDR3 here is CASSEAQSGPNGYTF. CDR3 in DNA: TGTGCCAGCAGTGAAGCCCAGTCAGGGCCGAATGGCTACACCTTC.

For this clone: Other DNA sequences of this sample code for an identical CDR3. The chain couples TRBV5-4 to TRBJ2-1; 7 nucleotides align to TRBD1. CDR3 length equals 14 residues. CDR1 is SGHNT, CDR2 YYREEE, per germline (reference sequence). V lost 4 bases to trimming and J lost 3 bases; unmatched junction nucleotides: 4. The CDR3, as DNA: TGTGCCAGCAGCCCGGGGACAGACTACAATGAGCAGTTCTTC. Translating gives CASSPGTDYNEQFF. The full variable domain, its missing parts supplied by reference TRBV5-4 and TRBJ2-1, is ETGVTQSPTHLIKTRGQQVTLRCSSQSGHNTVSWYQQALGQGPQFIFQYYREEENGRGNFPPRFSGLQFPNYSSELNVNALELDDSALYLCASSPGTDYNEQFFGPGTRLTVL.

The rearrangement uses TRBV27 and TRBJ2-7; no definite D call. Germline V gene sequence: CDR1 MNHEY, CDR2 SMNVEV (reference sequence). Trimming cost V 4 bases and J 7 bases, with 11 bases left between them. This CDR3 has 12 amino acids. This CDR3 is CASSSRKEEQYF. DNA of the CDR3: TGTGCCAGCAGTTCCCGTAAAGAAGAGCAGTACTTC.

V usage is TRBV10-3 and J usage is TRBJ2-5, with a tentative D call TRBD1 (5 bases). This CDR3 has 14 residues. Per the germline V gene, CDR1 is ENHRY and CDR2 is SYGVKD. V shed 5 bases and J shed 1 base, with 11 bases lying between them. CDR3: CAISTGQAQETQYF. The CDR3 bases are TGTGCCATCAGTACTGGACAAGCCCAAGAGACCCAGTACTTC.

The chain uses TRBV11-3 and TRBJ2-5, with TRBD2 matching 13 bases. V was clipped by 9 bases and J by 4 bases; unmatched bases: 14. Germline assignment: CDR1 SGHNT and CDR2 YENEEA. CDR3 length equals 17 residues. The CDR3 sequence is CASRSGTSGTSTETQYF. The CDR3 coding sequence is TGTGCCAGTCGTTCCGGGACTAGCGGGACCTCCACAGAGACCCAGTACTTC.